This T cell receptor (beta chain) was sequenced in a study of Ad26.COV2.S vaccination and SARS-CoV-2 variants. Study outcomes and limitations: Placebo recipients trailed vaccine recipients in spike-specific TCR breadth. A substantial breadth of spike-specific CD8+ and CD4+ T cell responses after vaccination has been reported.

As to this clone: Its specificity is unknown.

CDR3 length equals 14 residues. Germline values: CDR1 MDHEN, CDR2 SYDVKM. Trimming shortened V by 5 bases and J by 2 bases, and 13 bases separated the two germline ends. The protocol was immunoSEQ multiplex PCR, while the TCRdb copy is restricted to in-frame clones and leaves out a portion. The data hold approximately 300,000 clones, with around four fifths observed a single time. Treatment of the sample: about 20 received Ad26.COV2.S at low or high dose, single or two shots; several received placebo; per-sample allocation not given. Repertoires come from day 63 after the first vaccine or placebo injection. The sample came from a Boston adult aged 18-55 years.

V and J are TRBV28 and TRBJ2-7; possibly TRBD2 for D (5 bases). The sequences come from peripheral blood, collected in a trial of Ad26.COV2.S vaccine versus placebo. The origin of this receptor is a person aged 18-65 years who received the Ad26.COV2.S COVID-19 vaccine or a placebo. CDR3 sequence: CASSPNLATYEQYF. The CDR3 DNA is TGTGCCAGCAGTCCTAACCTAGCAACCTACGAGCAGTACTTC.